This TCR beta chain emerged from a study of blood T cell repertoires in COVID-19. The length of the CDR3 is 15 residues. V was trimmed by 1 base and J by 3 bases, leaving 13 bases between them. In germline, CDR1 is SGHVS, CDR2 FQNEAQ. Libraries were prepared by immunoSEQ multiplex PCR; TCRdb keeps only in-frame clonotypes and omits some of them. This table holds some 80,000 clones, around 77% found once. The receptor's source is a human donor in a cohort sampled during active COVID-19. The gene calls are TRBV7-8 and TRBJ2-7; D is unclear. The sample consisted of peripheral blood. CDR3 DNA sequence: TGTGCCAGCAGCTTAGGGGCTTCCCATTACTACGAGCAGTACTTC. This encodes CASSLGASHYYEQYF.